A single sample is the source of the 14 T cell receptor beta chains below, sequenced in a study of T cells in Graves' hyperthyroidism and ophthalmopathy. Amplified regions were TCR beta CDR3 sequences from RNA transcripts. RT-PCR in the first round (using the HTBI primer set) targeted the TCR CDR3. One entry per CDR3 protein, called by TCRdb with MiXCR from the multiplex PCR reads. The table records about 700,000 distinct CDR3 sequences, 13% to 15% of them present only once. Sequencing was performed on blood. The source of these receptors is a woman under 30 with Graves' hyperthyroidism.

In this sample, this clonotype turned up a few times. The chain combines TRBV7-2 with TRBJ2-7; 8 bases match TRBD2. With 2 bases clipped from V and 5 bases from J, the junction kept 11 bases outside the gene matches. Germline CDR1 is SGHTA and CDR2 is FQGNSA. The CDR3 consists of 16 residues. The CDR3 sequence is CASSLLDGTRRNEQYF. The CDR3 bases are TGTGCCAGCAGCTTACTCGACGGGACTAGACGGAACGAGCAGTACTTC.

Many counts were recorded for this clonotype. In nucleotides, the CDR3 is TGTGCCAGCAGGCGGGACGGGGGCGAGCAGTACTTC. The encoded protein is CASRRDGGEQYF. V is TRBV2 and J is TRBJ2-7; tentatively, D is TRBD2 (6 bases). Germline V lookup: CDR1 SNHLY, CDR2 FYNNEI. V lost 6 bases to trimming and J lost 6 bases, with 12 bases between them. CDR3 length: 12 residues.

V and J are TRBV25-1 and TRBJ2-3; 7 bases are shared with TRBD2. Per germline, CDR1 MGHDK and CDR2 SYGVNS. The CDR3 is made up of 16 amino acids. Unmatched junction bases numbered 8, after V lost 4 bases and J lost 1 base. This CDR3 reads CASSGEGRVGTDTQYF. As DNA, the CDR3 is TGTGCCAGCAGTGGGGAGGGGAGGGTCGGCACAGATACGCAGTATTTT.

In its sample, this clonotype was seen a few times. This chain joins TRBV19 and TRBJ2-1; possibly TRBD1 or TRBD2 for D (5 bases each). Germline CDR1 is LNHDA and CDR2 is SQIVND (reference sequence). V dropped 7 bases and J dropped 5 bases, with 15 bases sitting between them. The CDR3 length is 14 residues. This CDR3 reads CASTHGGPHNEQFF. The CDR3 DNA follows: TGTGCCAGTACACATGGGGGACCGCACAATGAGCAGTTCTTC. Full variable domain (rest looked up from reference TRBV19 and TRBJ2-1): DGGITQSPKYLFRKEGQNVTLSCEQNLNHDAMYWYRQDPGQGLRLIYYSQIVNDFQKGDIAEGYSVSREKKESFPLTVTSAQKNPTAFYLCASTHGGPHNEQFFGPGTRLTVL.

This clonotype was counted ten times or more. The genes are TRBV7-8 and TRBJ2-1; TRBD2 matches 7 bases. Germline loops: CDR1 SGHVS, CDR2 FQNEAQ. V gave up 4 bases and J gave up 8 bases; unmatched junction bases: 14. This CDR3 is built from 16 residues. The CDR3 nucleotides are TGTGCCAGCAGCTCCCCTGGGTGGCGGGAGAACCATGAGCAGTTCTTC. Its protein is CASSSPGWRENHEQFF.

This clonotype was counted many times. The chain links TRBV7-9 to TRBJ2-5; D unresolved. Germline assignment: CDR1 SEHNR and CDR2 FQNEAQ (reference sequence). V was cut by 2 bases and J by 4 bases, with 14 bases left in between. This CDR3 has 15 residues. The CDR3 DNA reads TGTGCCAGCAGCTTACAAGCCCTCATCGGAGAGACCCAGTACTTC. Its translation: CASSLQALIGETQYF.

Judged by abundance, this clonotype is medium-sized. The chain carries TRBV15 and TRBJ2-3; no reliable D call. The germline V and J ends were trimmed by 8 bases and 6 bases, with 18 bases remaining between them. The CDR3 sequence is 14 residues long. Germline V CDR1 and CDR2: LNHNV, YYDKDF (reference sequence). CDR3 in DNA: TGTGCCACCCATTCAATAAGTGGGTCCGATACGCAGTATTTT. Translated: CATHSISGSDTQYF.

On this clonotype: With a much larger clone just one base away, this may be a read error. This chain uses TRBV30 with TRBJ2-2; D is possibly TRBD1 or TRBD2 (5 bases each). Germline V gene sequence: CDR1 GTSNPN, CDR2 SVGIG (reference sequence). The CDR3 consists of 15 residues. The CDR3 bases are TGTGCCTGGAATTTTGGTGGGACGAACACCGGGGAGCTGCTTTTT. Protein sequence: CAWNFGGTNTGELLF.

The V call is TRBV20-1, the J call TRBJ2-7; D might be TRBD1 (7 bases). The CDR3 has 15 residues. Trimming removed 5 bases at V and 6 bases at J, with 23 bases between. Germline CDR1 reads DFQATT; CDR2 reads SNEGSKA (reference sequence). The CDR3 region is CSASRQGLLPGEQYF. CDR3 DNA: TGCAGTGCTTCAAGACAGGGACTCCTTCCCGGCGAGCAGTACTTC.

This clonotype turned up a few times. This chain uses TRBV6-1 with TRBJ2-1; TRBD2 matches 10 bases. V lost 8 bases, J lost 3 bases, and 13 bases stayed unmatched. Germline V CDR1 and CDR2: MNHNS, SASEGT. CDR3 length: 17 amino acids. The CDR3 sequence: CASAGLAVTRGYNEQFF. The CDR3 nucleotides read TGTGCCAGCGCAGGACTAGCGGTCACCAGGGGCTACAATGAGCAGTTCTTC.

As regards this clonotype: Since a much larger clone is just one base distant, this may be a read error. V is TRBV6-5 and J is TRBJ2-1; 7 nucleotides match TRBD1. The germline V gene has CDR1 MNHEY and CDR2 SVGAGI. This CDR3 contains 14 residues. Trimming removed 2 bases from V and 10 bases from J; junction bases left unmatched: 8. This chain's CDR3 is CASSYADRVYEQFF. For the CDR3, the DNA is TGTGCCAGCAGTTACGCCGACAGGGTCTACGAGCAGTTCTTC.

This clonotype has at least ten counts. The junction shows a germline mismatch at one end, possibly a read error. The chain combines TRBV3-1 with TRBJ1-1; no definite D call. Germline lookup yields CDR1 LGHDT and CDR2 YNNKEL (reference sequence). CDR3 length: 14 residues. The CDR3 region has the DNA TGTGCCAACAGCCATGGAGATCTGAACACTGAAGCTTTCTTT. Amino acids: CANSHGDLNTEAFF.

This clonotype was seen many times. This sequence joins TRBV18 and TRBJ2-4, with D perhaps matching TRBD1 or TRBD2 (5 bases each). The CDR3 has 14 amino acids. Trimming pared 3 bases from V and 5 bases from J, leaving 11 bases between. Germline CDR1 and CDR2: KGHSH and LQKENI. The CDR3 sequence is CASSPLGAENIQYF. Written as DNA, the CDR3 is TGTGCCAGCTCACCCCTCGGGGCAGAAAACATTCAGTACTTC. Based on the CDR3 plus reference TRBV18 and TRBJ2-4, the full variable domain is NAGVMQNPRHLVRRRGQEARLRCSPMKGHSHVYWYRQLPEEGLKFMVYLQKENIIDESGMPKERFSAEFPKEGPSILRIQQVVRGDSAAYFCASSPLGAENIQYFGAGTRLSVL.

CDR3 sequence: CASRTGASGSHEQYF. The CDR3 bases are TGTGCCAGTCGGACGGGGGCTAGCGGATCCCACGAGCAGTACTTC. This chain connects TRBV7-3 to TRBJ2-7; tentatively, D is TRBD2 (7 bases). The CDR3 covers 15 residues. Trimming stripped 9 bases from V and 5 bases from J, with 23 bases between. The germline gives CDR1 SGHTA, CDR2 FQGTGA.